This record concerns one TCR beta chain sequence. The CDR3 spans 12 residues. Germline assignment: CDR1 MDHEN and CDR2 SYDVKM. Trimming pared 0 bases from V and 11 bases from J, leaving 10 bases between. This specimen comes from a study of T cell responses to AZD1222 COVID-19 vaccine. As for the study in general: Samples with a second dose at about 4 or about 12 weeks were pooled together.

Assay: immunoSEQ multiplex PCR; the TCRdb copy retains only in-frame clones and omits some. The sample has 150,000 to 200,000 clones, around 95% seen once. The TCR comes from an adult in good health. The sample in question was peripheral blood, obtained on day 0 of AZD1222 vaccination. The chain couples TRBV28 to TRBJ1-1, with a tentative D call TRBD1 (6 bases). For the CDR3, the DNA is TGTGCCAGCAGTTTATGGCAGGGGTGGGCTTTCTTT. Amino acid sequence: CASSLWQGWAFF.